Sequencing of this TCR beta chain was carried out in a study of blood T cells in healthy people across ages. Study information: The capture of about one barcoded beta molecule per two T cells was achieved by template switching. Study-wide results and caveats: Diversity estimates drawn from one million T cells were deemed underestimates.

Approximately 10 milliliters was the volume of peripheral blood drawn from each donor. V shed 3 bases and J shed 0 bases, with 12 bases lying between them. Germline values: CDR1 GTSNPN, CDR2 SVGIG (reference sequence). CDR3 length: 15 residues. Together with a sample-barcoded 5' primer, a J-beta primer mix was included in a second PCR lasting about 6 to 11 cycles. One entry per CDR3 protein, called by TCRdb with MiXCR from the 5' RACE reads. The sample records approximately 1.5 million distinct CDR3 sequences, approximately 39% being singletons. Of note for this clonotype: Its antigen is unidentified.

The material sequenced was blood. The V and J genes are TRBV30 and TRBJ2-1; the D gene is possibly TRBD2 (6 bases). This TCR derives from a young woman in good health. CDR3: CAWSGWEDSYNEQFF. As DNA, the CDR3 is TGTGCCTGGAGCGGATGGGAGGACTCCTACAATGAGCAGTTCTTC.